Below, 6 T cell receptor beta chains from the same sample are listed, as sequenced in a study of T cell responses to AZD1222 COVID-19 vaccine. The data were produced by immunoSEQ multiplex PCR, yet TCRdb's version contains in-frame clones alone and is incomplete. The repertoire has 250,000 to 300,000 clones, 94% of them found once; the top ten carry roughly 0.6%. The source material was peripheral blood, sampled 28 days after the second AZD1222 dose. The source of these receptors is an adult who received the AZD1222 COVID-19 vaccine.

V gene TRBV18 combines with J gene TRBJ2-1; D tentatively reads TRBD1 or TRBD2 (5 bases each). The V gene lost 3 bases and the J gene lost 2 bases, with 11 bases spanning the gap. The length of the CDR3 is 15 residues. Germline V gene data show CDR1 as KGHSH and CDR2 as LQKENI. The CDR3 reads CASSPRGAAYNEQFF. CDR3 coding DNA: TGTGCCAGCTCACCTCGAGGGGCCGCCTACAATGAGCAGTTCTTC.

The V and J genes are TRBV11-2 and TRBJ1-5; D is unresolved. CDR3 length: 14 residues. Germline assignment: CDR1 SGHAT and CDR2 FQNNGV. Trimming took 4 bases from V and 0 from J, leaving 7 bases between them. Here the CDR3 DNA reads TGTGCCAGCAGCTCCGGGTATAGCAATCAGCCCCAGCATTTT. Its protein is CASSSGYSNQPQHF.

The chain recombines TRBV4-3 with TRBJ2-4; either TRBD1 or TRBD2 may fit D (5 bases each). The germline V gene has CDR1 LGHNA and CDR2 YSLEER. This CDR3 contains 12 residues. Trimming shortened V by 1 base and J by 13 bases, and 11 bases separated the two germline ends. CDR3 coding DNA: TGCGCCAGCAGCCAAGTTGGGGGTCCACAGTACTTC. Protein product: CASSQVGGPQYF.

In the case of this clone: Other DNA sequences in this sample translate to the same CDR3. V and J are TRBV3-1 (or the pseudogene TRBV3-2) and TRBJ1-1; D is uncertain. CDR3 length equals 13 residues. The germline gives CDR1 LGHDT, CDR2 YNNKEL (reference sequence). V was trimmed by 4 bases and J by 1 base, leaving 7 bases between them. This CDR3 is CASSLRRNTEAFF. The DNA for the CDR3 is TGTGCCAGCAGCCTTCGGAGGAACACTGAAGCTTTCTTT.

The chain joins TRBV6-5 to TRBJ1-4, with TRBD1 identical over 8 bases. The V and J ends lost 6 bases and 8 bases, in that order; junction bases with no gene match: 8. The germline CDR1 and CDR2 sequences are MNHEY and SVGAGI. This CDR3 is 14 amino acids long. The CDR3 DNA follows: TGTGCCAGCAGACTTCAGGGGGCTGGAGAAAAACTGTTTTTT. It encodes CASRLQGAGEKLFF.

J is TRBJ2-7 and V is TRBV5-6; 7 nucleotides match TRBD1. Germline V CDR1 and CDR2: SGHDT, YYEEEE. The CDR3 is 13 amino acids. The V and J ends lost 7 bases and 3 bases, in that order; junction bases with no gene match: 7. CDR3 bases: TGTGCCAGCGGGAGCGACAGGGACTACGAGCAGTACTTC. Translating gives CASGSDRDYEQYF.